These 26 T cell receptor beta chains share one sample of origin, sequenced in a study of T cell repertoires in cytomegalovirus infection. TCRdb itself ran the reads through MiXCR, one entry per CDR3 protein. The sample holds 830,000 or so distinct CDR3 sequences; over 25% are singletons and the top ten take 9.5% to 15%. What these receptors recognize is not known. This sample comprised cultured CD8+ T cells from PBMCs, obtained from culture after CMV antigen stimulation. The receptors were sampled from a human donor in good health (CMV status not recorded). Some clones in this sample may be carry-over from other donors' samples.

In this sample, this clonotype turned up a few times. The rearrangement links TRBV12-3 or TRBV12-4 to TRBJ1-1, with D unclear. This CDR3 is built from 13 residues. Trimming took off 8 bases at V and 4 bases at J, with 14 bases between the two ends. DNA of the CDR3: TGTGCCAGCGATACTCAGGATAGCACTGAAGCTTTCTTT. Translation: CASDTQDSTEAFF.

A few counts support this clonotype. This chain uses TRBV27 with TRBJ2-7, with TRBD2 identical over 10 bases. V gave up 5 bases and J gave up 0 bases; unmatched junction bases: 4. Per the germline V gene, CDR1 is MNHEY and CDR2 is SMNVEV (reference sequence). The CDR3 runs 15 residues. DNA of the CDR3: TGTGCCAGCAGTGCTAGCGGGGGCCACTCCTACGAGCAGTACGTC. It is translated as CASSASGGHSYEQYV.

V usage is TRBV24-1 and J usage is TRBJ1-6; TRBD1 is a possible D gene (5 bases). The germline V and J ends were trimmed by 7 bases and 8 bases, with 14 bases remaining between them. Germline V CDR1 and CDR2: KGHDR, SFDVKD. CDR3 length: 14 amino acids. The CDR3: CATRQQEPDSPLHF. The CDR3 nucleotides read TGTGCCACCAGGCAACAGGAGCCGGATTCACCCCTCCACTTT.

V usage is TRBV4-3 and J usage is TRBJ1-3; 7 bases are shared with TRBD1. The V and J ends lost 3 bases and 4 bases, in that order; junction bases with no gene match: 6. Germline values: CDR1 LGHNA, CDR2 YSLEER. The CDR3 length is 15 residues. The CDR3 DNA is TGCGCCAGCAGCCAGGAACAGGGGACGGGAAACACCATATATTTT. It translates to CASSQEQGTGNTIYF.

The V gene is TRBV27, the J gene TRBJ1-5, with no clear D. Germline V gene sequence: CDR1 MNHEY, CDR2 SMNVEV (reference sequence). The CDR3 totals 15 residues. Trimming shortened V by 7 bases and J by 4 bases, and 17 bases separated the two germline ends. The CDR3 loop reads CASMGLTAPNQPQHF. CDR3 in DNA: TGTGCCAGCATGGGCCTAACGGCCCCAAATCAGCCCCAGCATTTT.

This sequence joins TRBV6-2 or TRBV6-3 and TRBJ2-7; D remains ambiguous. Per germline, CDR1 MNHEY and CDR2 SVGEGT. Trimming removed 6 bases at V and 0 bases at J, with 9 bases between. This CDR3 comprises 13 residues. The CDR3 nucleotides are TGTGCCAGCAGATTCCGGACCTCCTACGAGCAGTACGTC. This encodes CASRFRTSYEQYV.

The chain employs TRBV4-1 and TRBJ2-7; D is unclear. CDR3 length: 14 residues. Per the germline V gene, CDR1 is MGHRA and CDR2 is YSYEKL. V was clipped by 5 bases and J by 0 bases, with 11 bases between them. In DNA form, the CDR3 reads TGCGCCAGCAGCGCAACAAGTTACTCCTACGAGCAGTACTTC. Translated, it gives CASSATSYSYEQYF.

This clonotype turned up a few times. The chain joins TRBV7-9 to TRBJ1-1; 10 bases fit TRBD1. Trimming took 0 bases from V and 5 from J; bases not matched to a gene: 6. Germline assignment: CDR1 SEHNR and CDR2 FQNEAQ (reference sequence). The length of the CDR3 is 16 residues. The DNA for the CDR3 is TGTGCCAGCAGCTTAGCGACAGGGGGCATGAGTACTGAAGCTTTCTTT. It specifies CASSLATGGMSTEAFF.

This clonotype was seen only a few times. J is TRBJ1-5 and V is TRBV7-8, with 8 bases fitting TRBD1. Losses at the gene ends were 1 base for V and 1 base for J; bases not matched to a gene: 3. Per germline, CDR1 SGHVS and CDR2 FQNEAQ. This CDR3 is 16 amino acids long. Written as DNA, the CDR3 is TGTGCCAGCAGCTTAGTTACAGGGGGGAGCAATCAGCCCCAGCATTTT. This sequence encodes CASSLVTGGSNQPQHF.

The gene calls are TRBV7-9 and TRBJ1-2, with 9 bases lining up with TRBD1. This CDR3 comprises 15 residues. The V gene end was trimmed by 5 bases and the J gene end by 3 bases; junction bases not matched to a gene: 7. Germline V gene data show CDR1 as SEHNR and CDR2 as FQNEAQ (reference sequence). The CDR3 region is CASSLGTGPHYGYTF. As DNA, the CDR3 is TGTGCCAGCAGCCTTGGGACAGGGCCCCACTATGGCTACACCTTC.

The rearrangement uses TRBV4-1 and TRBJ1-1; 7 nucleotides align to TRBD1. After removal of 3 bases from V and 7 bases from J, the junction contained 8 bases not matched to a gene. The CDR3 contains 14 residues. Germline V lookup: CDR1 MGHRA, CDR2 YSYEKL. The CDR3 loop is CASSQGGTAGEAFF. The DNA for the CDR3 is TGCGCCAGCAGCCAGGGTGGGACAGCGGGTGAAGCTTTCTTT.

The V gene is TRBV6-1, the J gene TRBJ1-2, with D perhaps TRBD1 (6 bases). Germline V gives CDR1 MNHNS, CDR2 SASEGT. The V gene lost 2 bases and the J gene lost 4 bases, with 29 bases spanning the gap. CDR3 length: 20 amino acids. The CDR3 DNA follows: TGTGCCAGCAGTGAACCTGGCTGGGGGCCTTTCGGGGGTTCGGGCTATGGCTACACCTTC. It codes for CASSEPGWGPFGGSGYGYTF.

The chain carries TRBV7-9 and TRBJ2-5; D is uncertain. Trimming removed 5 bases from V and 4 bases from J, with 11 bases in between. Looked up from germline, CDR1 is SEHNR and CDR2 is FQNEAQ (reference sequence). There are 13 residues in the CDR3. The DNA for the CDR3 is TGTGCCAGCAGCCCAGTCTACGGAGAGACCCAGTACTTC. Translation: CASSPVYGETQYF.

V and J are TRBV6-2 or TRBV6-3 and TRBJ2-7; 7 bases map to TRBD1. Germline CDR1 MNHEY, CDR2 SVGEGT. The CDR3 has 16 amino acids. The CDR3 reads CANSLDRRISSYEQYV. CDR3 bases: TGTGCCAACAGTCTGGACAGGCGGATTAGCTCCTACGAGCAGTACGTC.

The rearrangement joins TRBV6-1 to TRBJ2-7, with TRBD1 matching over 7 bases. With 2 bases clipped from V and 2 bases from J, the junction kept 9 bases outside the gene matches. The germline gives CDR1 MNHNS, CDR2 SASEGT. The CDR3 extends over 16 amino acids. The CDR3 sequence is CASSEKTGTYTYEQYF. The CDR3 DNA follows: TGTGCCAGCAGTGAAAAGACAGGGACCTACACCTACGAGCAGTACTTC.

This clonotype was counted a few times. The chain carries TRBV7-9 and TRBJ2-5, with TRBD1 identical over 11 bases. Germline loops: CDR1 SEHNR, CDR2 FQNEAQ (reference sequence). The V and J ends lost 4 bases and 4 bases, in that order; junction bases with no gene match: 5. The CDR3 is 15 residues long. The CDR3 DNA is TGTGCCAGCAGCTCGTCGGACAGGGGGCGAGAGACCCAGTACTTC. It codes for CASSSSDRGRETQYF.

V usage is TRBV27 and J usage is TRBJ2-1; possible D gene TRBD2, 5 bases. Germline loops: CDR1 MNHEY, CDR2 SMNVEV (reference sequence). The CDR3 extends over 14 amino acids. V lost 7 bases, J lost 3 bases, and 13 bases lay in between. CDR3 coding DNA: TGTGCCAGCACCAAAGGAGACTACTACAATGAGCAGTTCTTC. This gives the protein CASTKGDYYNEQFF.

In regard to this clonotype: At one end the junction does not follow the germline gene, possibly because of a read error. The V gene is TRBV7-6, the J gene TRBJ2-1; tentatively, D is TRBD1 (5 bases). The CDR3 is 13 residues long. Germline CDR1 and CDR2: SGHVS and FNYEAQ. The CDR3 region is CASSSMQGNEQFF. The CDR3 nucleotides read TGTGCTAGCAGCTCTATGCAGGGCAATGAGCAGTTCTTC.

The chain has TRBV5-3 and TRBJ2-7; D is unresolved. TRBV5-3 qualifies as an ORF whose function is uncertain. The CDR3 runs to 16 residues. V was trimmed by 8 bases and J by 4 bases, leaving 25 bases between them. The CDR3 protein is CASSPNAGSESYEQYF. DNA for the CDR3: TGTGCCAGCAGCCCAAATGCAGGCTCGGAGTCATACGAGCAGTACTTC.

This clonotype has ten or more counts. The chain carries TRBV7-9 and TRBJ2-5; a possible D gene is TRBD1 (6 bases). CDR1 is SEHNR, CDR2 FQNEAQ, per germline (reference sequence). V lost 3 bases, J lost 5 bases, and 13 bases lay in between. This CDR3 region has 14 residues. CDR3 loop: CASSFAGEFETQYF. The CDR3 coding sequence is TGTGCCAGCAGCTTTGCAGGGGAGTTTGAGACCCAGTACTTC.

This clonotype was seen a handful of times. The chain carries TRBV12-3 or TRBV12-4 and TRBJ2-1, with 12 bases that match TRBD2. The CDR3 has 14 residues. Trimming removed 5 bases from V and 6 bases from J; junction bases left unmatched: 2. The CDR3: CASSAGLAGNEQFF. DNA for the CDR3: TGTGCCAGCAGTGCGGGACTAGCGGGCAATGAGCAGTTCTTC.

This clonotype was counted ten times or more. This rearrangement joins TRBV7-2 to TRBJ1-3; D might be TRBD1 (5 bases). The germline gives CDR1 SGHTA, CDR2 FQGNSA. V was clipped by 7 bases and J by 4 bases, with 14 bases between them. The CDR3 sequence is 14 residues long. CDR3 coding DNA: TGTGCCAGCACACTAAGGACAATCGGAAACACCATATATTTT. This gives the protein CASTLRTIGNTIYF.

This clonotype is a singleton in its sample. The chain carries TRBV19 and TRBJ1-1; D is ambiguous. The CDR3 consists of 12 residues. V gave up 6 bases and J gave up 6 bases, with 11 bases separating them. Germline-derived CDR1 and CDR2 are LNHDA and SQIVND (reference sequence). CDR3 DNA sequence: TGTGCCAGTAGCGGGCCCAGGCCTGAAGCTTTCTTT. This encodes CASSGPRPEAFF.

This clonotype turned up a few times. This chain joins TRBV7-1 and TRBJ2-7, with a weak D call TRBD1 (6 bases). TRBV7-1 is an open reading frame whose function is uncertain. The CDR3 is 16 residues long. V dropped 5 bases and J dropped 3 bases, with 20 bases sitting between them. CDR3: CASSKTWGQNYYEQYF. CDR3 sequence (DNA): TGTGCCAGCAGCAAGACCTGGGGGCAGAACTACTACGAGCAGTACTTC.

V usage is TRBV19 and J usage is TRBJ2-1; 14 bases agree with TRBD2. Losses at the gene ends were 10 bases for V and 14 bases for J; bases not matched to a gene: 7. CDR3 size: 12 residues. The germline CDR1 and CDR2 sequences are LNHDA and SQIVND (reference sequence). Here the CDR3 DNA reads TGTGCCACAGGACTAGCGGGGGGCCAGGAGTTCTTC. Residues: CATGLAGGQEFF. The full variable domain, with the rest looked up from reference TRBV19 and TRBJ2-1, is DGGITQSPKYLFRKEGQNVTLSCEQNLNHDAMYWYRQDPGQGLRLIYYSQIVNDFQKGDIAEGYSVSREKKESFPLTVTSAQKNPTAFYLCATGLAGGQEFFGPGTRLTVL.

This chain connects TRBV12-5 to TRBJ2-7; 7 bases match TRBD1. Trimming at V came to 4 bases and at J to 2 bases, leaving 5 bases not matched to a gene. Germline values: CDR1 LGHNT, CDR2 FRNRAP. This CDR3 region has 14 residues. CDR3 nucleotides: TGTGCTAGTGGTTCCGGGACAGTAACCTACGAGCAGTACTTC. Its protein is CASGSGTVTYEQYF.